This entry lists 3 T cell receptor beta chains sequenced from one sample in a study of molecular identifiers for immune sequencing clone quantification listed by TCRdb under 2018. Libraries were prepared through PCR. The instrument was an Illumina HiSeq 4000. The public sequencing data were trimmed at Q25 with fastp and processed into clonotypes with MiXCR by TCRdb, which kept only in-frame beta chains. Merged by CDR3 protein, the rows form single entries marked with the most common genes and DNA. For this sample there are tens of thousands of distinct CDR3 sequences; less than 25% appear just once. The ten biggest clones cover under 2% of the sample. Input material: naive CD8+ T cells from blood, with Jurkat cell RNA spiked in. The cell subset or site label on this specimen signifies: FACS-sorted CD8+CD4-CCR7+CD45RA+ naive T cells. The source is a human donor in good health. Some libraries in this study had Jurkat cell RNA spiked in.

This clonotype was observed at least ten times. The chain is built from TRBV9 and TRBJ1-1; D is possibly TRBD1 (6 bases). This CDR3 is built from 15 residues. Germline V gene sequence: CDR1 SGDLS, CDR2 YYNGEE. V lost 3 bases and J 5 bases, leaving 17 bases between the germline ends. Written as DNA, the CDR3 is TGTGCCAGCAGCGCGTTGGCGGGGGCCCATACTGAAGCTTTCTTT. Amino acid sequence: CASSALAGAHTEAFF. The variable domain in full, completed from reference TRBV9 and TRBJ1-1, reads DSGVTQTPKHLITATGQRVTLRCSPRSGDLSVYWYQQSLDQGLQFLIQYYNGEERAKGNILERFSAQQFPDLHSELNLSSLELGDSALYFCASSALAGAHTEAFFGQGTRLTVV.

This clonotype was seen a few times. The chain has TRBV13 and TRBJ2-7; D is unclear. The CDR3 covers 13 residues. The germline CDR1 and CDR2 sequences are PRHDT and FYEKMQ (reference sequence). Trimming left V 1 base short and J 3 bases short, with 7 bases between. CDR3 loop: CASSLAVGYEQYF. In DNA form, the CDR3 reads TGTGCCAGCAGCTTAGCGGTAGGCTACGAGCAGTACTTC.

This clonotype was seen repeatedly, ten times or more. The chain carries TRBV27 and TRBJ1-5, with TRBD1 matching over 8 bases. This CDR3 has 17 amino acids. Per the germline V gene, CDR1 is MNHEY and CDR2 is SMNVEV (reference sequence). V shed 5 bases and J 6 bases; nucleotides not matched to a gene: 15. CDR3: CASSPRLVQGAFQPQHF. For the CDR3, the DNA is TGTGCCAGCAGTCCCCGACTTGTTCAGGGGGCGTTTCAGCCCCAGCATTTT.